The subject of this entry is one T cell receptor (beta chain). Its target is unknown. These data belong to a study of CD8 T cells in Susac syndrome. The study, taken as a whole, reports: The total CD8+ repertoires yielded sixteen Susac-specific public clones and the CD8+ TEMRA repertoires yielded five or six.

Under recently defined diagnostic criteria, the patients with Susac syndrome qualified as having definite or probable disease. The authors negatively isolated CD8+ and CD4+ T cells and FACS-enriched TEMRA cells. Trimming stripped 4 bases from V and 8 bases from J, with 15 bases between. Germline V gene lookup returns CDR1 MDHEN and CDR2 SYDVKM. The CDR3 is made up of 14 amino acids. cDNA came from around 0.5 to 1 ug RNA primed by random hexamers. The authors amplified TCR beta CDR3 across 54 Vbeta and 13 Jbeta using immunoSEQ multiplex PCR. TCRdb recomputed calls from the immunoSEQ multiplex PCR reads with MiXCR, one row per CDR3 protein. The table lists about 190,000 distinct CDR3 sequences, just under 95% of them singletons.

This TCR came from a human donor with Susac syndrome. The sample taken for sequencing was CD8+ T cells from PBMCs. The V and J genes are TRBV28 and TRBJ2-1; D gene uncertain. Here the CDR3 reads CASSSPTERDEQFF. The CDR3 DNA reads as TGTGCCAGCAGTTCCCCTACCGAAAGGGATGAGCAGTTCTTC.